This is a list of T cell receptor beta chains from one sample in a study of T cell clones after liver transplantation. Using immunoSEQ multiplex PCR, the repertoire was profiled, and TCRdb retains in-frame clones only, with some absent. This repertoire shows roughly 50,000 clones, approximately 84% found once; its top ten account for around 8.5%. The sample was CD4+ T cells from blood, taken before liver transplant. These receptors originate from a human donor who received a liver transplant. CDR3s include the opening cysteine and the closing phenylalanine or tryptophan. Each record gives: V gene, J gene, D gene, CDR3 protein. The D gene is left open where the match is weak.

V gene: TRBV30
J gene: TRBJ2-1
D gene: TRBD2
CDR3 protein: CRREGGCEQFF

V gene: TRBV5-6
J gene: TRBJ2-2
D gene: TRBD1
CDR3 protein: CASSLAGTGGIGELFF

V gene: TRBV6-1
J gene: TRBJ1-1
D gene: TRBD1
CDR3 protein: CASSGTGGSEAFF

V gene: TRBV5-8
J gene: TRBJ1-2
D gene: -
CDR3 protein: CASSLSGYYGYTF

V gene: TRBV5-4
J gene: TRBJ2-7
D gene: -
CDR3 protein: CASSLAGPGAYEQYF

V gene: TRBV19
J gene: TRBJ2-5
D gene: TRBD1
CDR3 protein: CASSNDRVEETQYF

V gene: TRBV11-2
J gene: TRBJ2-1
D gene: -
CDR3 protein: CASTRMAFNNEQFF

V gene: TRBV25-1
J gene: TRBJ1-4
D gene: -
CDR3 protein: CASSARGSEKLFF

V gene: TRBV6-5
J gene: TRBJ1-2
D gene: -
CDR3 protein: CASSYSGGFDGYTF

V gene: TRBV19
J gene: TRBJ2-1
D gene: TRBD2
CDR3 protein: CASSILGAGDRRFPTYNEQFF

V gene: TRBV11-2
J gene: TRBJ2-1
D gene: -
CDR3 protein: CASSSGALNEQFF

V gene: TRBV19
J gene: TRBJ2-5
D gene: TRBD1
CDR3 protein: CASTKRGLGEKETQYF

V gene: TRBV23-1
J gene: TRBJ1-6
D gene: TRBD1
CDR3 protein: CASSHLTGWSYNSPLHF

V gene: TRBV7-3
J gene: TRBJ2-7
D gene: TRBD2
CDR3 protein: CASSPGGGPFYEQYF

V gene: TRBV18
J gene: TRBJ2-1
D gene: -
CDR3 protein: CASSNFPGDNEQFF

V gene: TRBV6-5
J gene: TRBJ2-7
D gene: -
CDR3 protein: CASSSHGVPNEQYF

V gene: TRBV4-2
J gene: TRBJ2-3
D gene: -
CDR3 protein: CASSQVGAQQGATQYF

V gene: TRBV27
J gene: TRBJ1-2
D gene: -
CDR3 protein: CASSFREAGAGYTF

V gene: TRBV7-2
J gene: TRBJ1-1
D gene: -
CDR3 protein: CASSPQTGNTEAFF

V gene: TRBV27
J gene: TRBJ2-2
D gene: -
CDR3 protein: CASSLWGIPGELFF

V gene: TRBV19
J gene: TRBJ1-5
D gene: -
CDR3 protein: CASSIGGEQPQHF

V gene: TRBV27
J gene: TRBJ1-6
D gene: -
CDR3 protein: CASSLNHNSPLHF

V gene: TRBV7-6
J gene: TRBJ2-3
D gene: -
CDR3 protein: CASRRTSTDTQYF

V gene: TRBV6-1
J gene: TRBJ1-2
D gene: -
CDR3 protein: CASRARAPPNGYTF

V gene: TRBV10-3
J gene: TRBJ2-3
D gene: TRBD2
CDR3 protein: CAISELSGVDTQYF

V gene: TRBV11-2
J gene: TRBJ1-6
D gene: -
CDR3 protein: CASSLGARGGSPLHF

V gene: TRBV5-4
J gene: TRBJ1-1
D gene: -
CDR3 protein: CASSLEVGNTEAFF

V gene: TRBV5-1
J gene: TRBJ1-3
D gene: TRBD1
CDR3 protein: CASSPSTGSSGNTIYF

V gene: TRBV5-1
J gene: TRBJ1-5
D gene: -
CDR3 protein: CASSPSGRNQPQHF

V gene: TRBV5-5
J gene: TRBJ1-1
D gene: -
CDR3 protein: CASSLTNTEAFF

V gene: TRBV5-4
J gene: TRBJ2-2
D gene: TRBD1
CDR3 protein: CASSSGQGFSGELFF

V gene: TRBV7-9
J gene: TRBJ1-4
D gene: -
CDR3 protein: CASSPTDEKLFF

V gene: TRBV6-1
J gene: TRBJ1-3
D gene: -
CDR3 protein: CASSERNSGNTIYF

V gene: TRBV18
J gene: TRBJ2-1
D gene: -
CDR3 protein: CASSPLSRGASYNEQFF

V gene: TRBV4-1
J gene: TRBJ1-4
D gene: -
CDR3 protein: CASSQGGGGEKLFF

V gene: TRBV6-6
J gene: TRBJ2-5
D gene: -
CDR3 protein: CASSPPEETQYF

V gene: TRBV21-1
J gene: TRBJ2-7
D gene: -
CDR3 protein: CASSSDGQGVIYEQYF

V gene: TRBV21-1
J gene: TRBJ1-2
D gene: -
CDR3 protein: CASTQTGERLNGYTF

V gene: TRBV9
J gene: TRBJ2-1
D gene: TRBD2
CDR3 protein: CASSTRTSGGASSYNEQFF

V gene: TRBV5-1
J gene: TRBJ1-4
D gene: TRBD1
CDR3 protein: CASSLDGQAREKLFF

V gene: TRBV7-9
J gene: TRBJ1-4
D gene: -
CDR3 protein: CASSFTLSEEKLFF

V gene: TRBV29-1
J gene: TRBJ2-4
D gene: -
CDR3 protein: CSVAEGVGNIQYF

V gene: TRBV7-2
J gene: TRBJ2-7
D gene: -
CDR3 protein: CASSFTDGPVEQYF

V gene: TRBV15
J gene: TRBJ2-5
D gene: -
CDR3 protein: CATNPGGGGEETQYF

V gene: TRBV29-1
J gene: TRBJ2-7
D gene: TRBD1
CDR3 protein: CSVGQGELYEQYF

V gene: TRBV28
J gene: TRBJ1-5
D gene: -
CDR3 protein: CASSFPHYSNQPQHF

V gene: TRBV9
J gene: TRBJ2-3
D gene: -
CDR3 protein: CASSPRDAPSTDTQYF

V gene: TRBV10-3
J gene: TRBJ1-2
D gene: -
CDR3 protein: CAIYVLNYGYTF

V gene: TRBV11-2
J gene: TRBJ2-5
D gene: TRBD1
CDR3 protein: CASSHRDRGLGETQYF

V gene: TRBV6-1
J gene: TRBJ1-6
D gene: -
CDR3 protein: CASSEGWVNSPLHF

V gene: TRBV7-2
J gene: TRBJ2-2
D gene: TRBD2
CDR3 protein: CASSPERGRVGELFF

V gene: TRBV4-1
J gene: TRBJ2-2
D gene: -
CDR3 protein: CASSFHGELFF

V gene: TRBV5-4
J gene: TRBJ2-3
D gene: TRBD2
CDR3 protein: CASSSRISGRAPDF

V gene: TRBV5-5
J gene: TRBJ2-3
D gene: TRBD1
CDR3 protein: CASSSGQGFGRSTDTQYF

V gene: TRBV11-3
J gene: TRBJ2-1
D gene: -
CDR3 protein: CASSLQRRGAEQFF

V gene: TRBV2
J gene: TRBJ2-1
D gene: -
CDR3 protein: CASSGGAYNEQFF

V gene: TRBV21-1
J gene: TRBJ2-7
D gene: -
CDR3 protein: CARKLRDISYEQYF

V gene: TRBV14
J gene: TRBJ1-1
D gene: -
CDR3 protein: CASSRKLSGGGRITEAFF

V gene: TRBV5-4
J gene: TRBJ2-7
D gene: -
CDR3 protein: CASSLAFGQTGEEQYF